The TCR beta chain described here comes from a study of cytomegalovirus exposure and HLA in healthy donors. Looking at the study overall: A data release that came early held some 84 million unique TCRs from HLA-typed donors.

In the PCR, 60 Vbeta and 13 Jbeta primers were used. Repertoires were generated with immunoSEQ multiplex PCR, while TCRdb's copy carries only in-frame clones and drops some. The sample carries 200,000 to 250,000 clones, around three quarters recorded once. The germline CDR1 and CDR2 sequences are MNHEY and SMNVEV (reference sequence). Trimming stripped 4 bases from V and 3 bases from J, with 15 bases between. The CDR3 runs 15 residues. Note on this clone: The antigen is unknown.

Regarding donors, all were healthy bone marrow donors. Though nominally healthy at sampling, donors likely had unrecorded immune exposures. Study-level findings and limits: Earlier analysis yielded a pattern in which most TCR beta V segments were productive about 90% or about 30% of the time.

The chain uses TRBV27 and TRBJ1-1; a possible D gene is TRBD1 (6 bases). The sequence was obtained from a man aged 35 to 55 in good health and CMV-seronegative. Sequencing used PBMCs. In nucleotides, the CDR3 is TGTGCCAGCAGTTGGCAGGGGCGGGGGGACACTGAAGCTTTCTTT. Encoded protein: CASSWQGRGDTEAFF.